Sequencing of this T cell receptor (beta chain) was carried out in a study of T-cell reconstitution after alpha-beta-depleted transplantation in children (dated by TCRdb to 2016 to 2018). Looking at the study overall: Using TCR repertoire profiling, the study quantitatively followed how T-cell immune reconstitution unfolded in children after TCRalphabeta/CD19-depleted allogeneic hematopoietic cell transplantation. The full study reports these points: In some patients, the high TCRbeta diversity seen at day 60 was put down to recipient T cells and intrathymic progenitors that had survived conditioning. The frequencies of hyperexpanded clones fell over the following months, and after one year, T-cell counts and TCRbeta diversity were mostly attributed to newly produced T cells. Apparently early alphabetaT-cell count recovery about two months after transplant reportedly relied on only several hundred rapidly expanded clones derived from non-depleted graft cells.

There are many counts of this clonotype. Its binding antigen is unknown. No much larger clonotype is one base removed from it; base qualities were not supplied. The CDR3 runs 15 residues from the cysteine to the phenylalanine. Only CDR3 DNA is held: 45 bases, read in frame from base 1. As encoded in the germline V gene (reference sequence), CDR1 is DFQATT while CDR2 is SNEGSKA. After removal of 0 bases from V and 6 bases from J, the junction retains 5 bases not matched to a gene. The library relied on PCR. These reads were obtained on an Illumina HiSeq 2500. TCR library preparation used molecular barcoding, with unique molecular identifiers applied to normalize quantification of the TCRbeta repertoire. TCRdb reprocessed the public reads (quality trimming at Q25 with fastp, clone calling with MiXCR) and kept in-frame beta chains. Each entry merges the rows of one CDR3 protein and shows their most common DNA and genes. This sample is represented by around 180,000 distinct CDR3 sequences; 8.5% to 14% of them were singletons. Under 15% of the sample is held by the ten biggest clonotypes.

The sample's treatment or condition label, in plain terms: allogeneic hematopoietic cell transplantation with graft depleted of TCRalphabeta T cells and CD19 B cells. TCRalphabeta/CD19-depleted allogeneic hematopoietic cell grafts were given to the transplant recipients, all of whom were children. The specimen was PBMCs, collected before TCRalphabeta/CD19-depleted stem cell transplant. The sequence joins TRBV20-1 to TRBJ2-2, with 9 central nucleotides matching TRBD1. This receptor was identified in a boy aged 2 to 10 with acute myeloid leukemia, due to receive a stem cell transplant. The CDR3 protein is CSARDLGTGSGELFF. The sequenced DNA is TGCAGTGCTAGAGATCTCGGGACAGGGTCCGGGGAGCTGTTTTTT.